The clone carrying this TCR beta chain was seen a single time. Profiling relied on immunoSEQ multiplex PCR, and the TCRdb table lists in-frame clones only, not all of them. The sample lists nearly 70,000 clones, roughly 92% occurring once. This entry is derived from a study of technical replicates of blood from a handful of donors. Germline V gene lookup returns CDR1 SGHKS and CDR2 YYEKEE (reference sequence). The V gene end was trimmed by 4 bases and the J gene end by 2 bases; junction bases not matched to a gene: 5. The length of the CDR3 is 15 residues. This receptor was obtained from a human donor in good health. The sample taken for sequencing was T cells isolated from PBMCs. The chain links TRBV5-5 to TRBJ2-7; 11 bases match TRBD2. The CDR3 region has the DNA TGTGCCAGCAGCCCACTTAGCGGGAGGGCCTACGAGCAGTACTTC. Its protein is CASSPLSGRAYEQYF.